This entry features one T cell receptor (beta chain) sequence. Per the original methods: Scientists estimated how many nucleated cells there were by amplifying reference gene primers. The assay was immunoSEQ multiplex PCR, and TCRdb's table has in-frame clones only and misses some. That table furnishes V, J and clone size, whereas the DNA furnished D and trimming. The repertoire holds around 100,000 clones, with roughly nine tenths as singletons. The data were obtained in a study of blood T cell repertoires in COVID-19. As for the study in general: The United States, Italy and Spain supplied acute and convalescent COVID-19 samples. PBMCs, B-cell-depleted T cells, or T cells were the source of the cDNA or gDNA that made up the material.

V lost 4 bases to trimming and J lost 5 bases, with 15 bases between them. The CDR3 runs 14 residues. Germline V gene sequence: CDR1 SGHDT, CDR2 YYEEEE. V gene TRBV5-6 combines with J gene TRBJ2-5, with a possible D match to TRBD2 (6 bases). This TCR derives from a man between 50 and 59 years old in a cohort sampled during active COVID-19. Material: peripheral blood. The CDR3 DNA reads as TGTGCCAGCAGCGTTGGAGGGGCGAAGGAGACCCAGTACTTC. It encodes CASSVGGAKETQYF.